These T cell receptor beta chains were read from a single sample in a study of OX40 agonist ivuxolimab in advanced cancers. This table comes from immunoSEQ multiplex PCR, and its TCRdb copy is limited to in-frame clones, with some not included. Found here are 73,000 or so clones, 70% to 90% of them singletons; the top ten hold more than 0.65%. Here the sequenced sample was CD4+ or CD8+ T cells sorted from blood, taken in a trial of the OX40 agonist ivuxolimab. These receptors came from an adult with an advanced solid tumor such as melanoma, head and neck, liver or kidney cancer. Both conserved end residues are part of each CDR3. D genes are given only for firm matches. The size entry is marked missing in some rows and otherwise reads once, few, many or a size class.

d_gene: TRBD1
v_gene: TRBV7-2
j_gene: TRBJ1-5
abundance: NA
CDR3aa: CASSITGGPNQPQHF
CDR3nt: TGTGCCAGCAGCATTACAGGGGGCCCCAATCAGCCCCAGCATTTT

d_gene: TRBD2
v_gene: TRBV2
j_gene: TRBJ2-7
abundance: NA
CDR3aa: CASSETLAGAYEQYF
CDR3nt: TGTGCCAGCAGTGAGACTCTAGCGGGAGCCTACGAGCAGTACTTC

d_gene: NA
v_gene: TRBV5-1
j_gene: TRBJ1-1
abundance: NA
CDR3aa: CASRERLGFTEAFF
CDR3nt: TGCGCCAGCCGCGAGAGGCTCGGTTTCACTGAAGCTTTCTTT

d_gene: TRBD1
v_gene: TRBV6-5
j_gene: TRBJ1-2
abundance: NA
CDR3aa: CASSYDGQGGYTF
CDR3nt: TGTGCCAGCAGTTACGACGGACAGGGGGGCTACACCTTC

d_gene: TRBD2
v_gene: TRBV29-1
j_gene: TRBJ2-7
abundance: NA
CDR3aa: CSVGLAGNYEQYF
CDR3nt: TGCAGCGTTGGACTAGCGGGGAACTACGAGCAGTACTTC

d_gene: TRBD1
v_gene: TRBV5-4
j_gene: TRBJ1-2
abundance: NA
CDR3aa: CASSFDRGYGYTF
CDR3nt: TGTGCCAGCAGCTTCGACAGGGGCTATGGCTACACCTTC

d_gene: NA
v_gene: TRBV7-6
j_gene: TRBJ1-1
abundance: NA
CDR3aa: CASSSTGLNTEAFF
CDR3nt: TGTGCCAGCAGCTCCACAGGGTTGAACACTGAAGCTTTCTTT

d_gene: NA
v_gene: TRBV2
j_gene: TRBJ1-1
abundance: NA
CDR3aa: CASSEVGGNTEAFF
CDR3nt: TGTGCCAGCAGTGAGGTGGGAGGAAACACTGAAGCTTTCTTT

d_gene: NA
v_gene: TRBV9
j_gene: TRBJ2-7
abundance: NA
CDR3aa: CASSVGQSYEQYF
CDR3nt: TGTGCCAGCAGCGTAGGTCAGAGCTACGAGCAGTACTTC

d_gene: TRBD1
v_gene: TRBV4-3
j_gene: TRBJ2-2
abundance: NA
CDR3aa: CASSPQDRVTGELFF
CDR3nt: TGCGCCAGCAGCCCCCAGGACAGGGTCACCGGGGAGCTGTTTTTT

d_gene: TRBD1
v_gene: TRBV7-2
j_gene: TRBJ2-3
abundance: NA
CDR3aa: CASRPRGRTDTQYF
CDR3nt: TGTGCCAGCAGGCCCAGGGGGCGCACAGATACGCAGTATTTT

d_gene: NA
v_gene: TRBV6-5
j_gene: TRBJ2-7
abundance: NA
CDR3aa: CASSYSNAGSEQYF
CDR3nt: TGTGCCAGCAGTTACTCGAATGCGGGAAGCGAGCAGTACTTC

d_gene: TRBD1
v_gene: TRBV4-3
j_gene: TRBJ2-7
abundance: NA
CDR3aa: CASSQDRGPYEQYF
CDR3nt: TGCGCCAGCAGCCAAGACAGGGGGCCGTACGAGCAGTACTTC

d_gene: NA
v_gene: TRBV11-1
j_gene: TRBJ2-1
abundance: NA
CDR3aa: CASSLKSQGGRNEQFF
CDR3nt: TGTGCCAGCAGCTTAAAGTCTCAGGGGGGCAGGAATGAGCAGTTCTTC

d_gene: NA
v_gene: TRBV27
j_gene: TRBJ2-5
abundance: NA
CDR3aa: CASSLSGQETQYF
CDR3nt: TGTGCCAGCAGTTTATCAGGGCAAGAGACCCAGTACTTC

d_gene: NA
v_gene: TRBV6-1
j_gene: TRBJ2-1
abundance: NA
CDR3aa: CASQTSHQSPGFF
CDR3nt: TGTGCCAGCCAAACCTCACACCAATCTCCGGGCTTCTTC

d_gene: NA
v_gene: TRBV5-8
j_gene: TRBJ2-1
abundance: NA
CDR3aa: CASSLARLALPHNEQFF
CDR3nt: TGTGCCAGCAGCTTGGCCCGGCTAGCACTCCCCCACAATGAGCAGTTCTTC

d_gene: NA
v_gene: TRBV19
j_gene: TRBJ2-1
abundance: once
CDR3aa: CASTQTRDTYNEQFF
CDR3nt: TGTGCCAGTACCCAAACCCGGGACACGTACAATGAGCAGTTCTTC

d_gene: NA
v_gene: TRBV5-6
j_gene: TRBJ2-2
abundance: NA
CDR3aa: CASSPREVKNTGELFF
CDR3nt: TGTGCCAGCAGCCCCCGAGAGGTCAAGAACACCGGGGAGCTGTTTTTT

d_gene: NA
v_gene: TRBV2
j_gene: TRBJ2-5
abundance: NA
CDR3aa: CASNWAIQETQYF
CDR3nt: TGTGCCAGCAATTGGGCGATACAAGAGACCCAGTACTTC

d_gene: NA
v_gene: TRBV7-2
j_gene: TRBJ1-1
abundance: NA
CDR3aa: CASSLAPPGWPNTEAFF
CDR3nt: TGTGCCAGCAGCTTAGCGCCTCCGGGGTGGCCGAACACTGAAGCTTTCTTT

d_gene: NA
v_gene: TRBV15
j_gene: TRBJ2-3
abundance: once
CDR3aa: CATSTDRRPIYF
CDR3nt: TGTGCCACCAGCACAGATAGGCGACCCATCTATTTT

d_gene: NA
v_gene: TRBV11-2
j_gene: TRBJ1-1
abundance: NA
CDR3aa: CASSFFRDTEAFF
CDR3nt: TGTGCCAGCAGCTTCTTCAGGGACACTGAAGCTTTCTTT

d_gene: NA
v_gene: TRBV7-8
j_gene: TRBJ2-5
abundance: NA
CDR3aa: CASSLRAGGTQYF
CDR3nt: TGTGCCAGCAGCTTACGGGCGGGCGGGACCCAGTACTTC

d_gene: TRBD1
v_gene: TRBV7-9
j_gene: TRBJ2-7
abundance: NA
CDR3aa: CASSYGQGSYEQYF
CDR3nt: TGTGCCAGCAGCTACGGACAGGGCTCCTACGAGCAGTACTTC

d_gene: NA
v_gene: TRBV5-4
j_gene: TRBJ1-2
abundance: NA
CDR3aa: CASSLGGVSGYTF
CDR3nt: TGTGCCAGCAGCTTGGGAGGGGTCAGCGGCTACACCTTC

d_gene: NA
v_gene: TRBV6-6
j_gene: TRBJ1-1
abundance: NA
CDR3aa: CASSPGASTEAFF
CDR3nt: TGTGCCAGCAGTCCAGGGGCCAGCACTGAAGCTTTCTTT

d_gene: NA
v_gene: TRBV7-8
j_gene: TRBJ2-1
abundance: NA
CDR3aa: CASRTTGPSYSYNEQFF
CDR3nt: TGTGCCAGCAGAACAACCGGGCCATCATACTCCTACAATGAGCAGTTCTTC